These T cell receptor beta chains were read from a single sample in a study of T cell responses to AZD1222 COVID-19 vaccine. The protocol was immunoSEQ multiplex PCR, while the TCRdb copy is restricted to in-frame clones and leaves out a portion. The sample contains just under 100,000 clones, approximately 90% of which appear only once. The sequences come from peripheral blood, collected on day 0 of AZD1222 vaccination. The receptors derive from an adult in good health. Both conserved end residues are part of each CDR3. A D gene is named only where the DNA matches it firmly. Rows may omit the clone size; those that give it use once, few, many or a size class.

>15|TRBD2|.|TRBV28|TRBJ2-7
CASRTEGTSAYEQYF
TGTGCCAGCAGAACGGAGGGGACTAGCGCCTACGAGCAGTACTTC
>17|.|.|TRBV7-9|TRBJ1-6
CASSPPSGDWGTAPLHF
TGTGCCAGCAGCCCTCCTTCCGGGGACTGGGGTACGGCACCCCTCCACTTT
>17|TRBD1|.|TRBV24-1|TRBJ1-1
CATSDFKQGAEDTEAFF
TGTGCCACCAGTGATTTCAAACAGGGGGCGGAGGACACTGAAGCTTTCTTT
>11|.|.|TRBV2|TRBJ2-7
CASRGHGEQYF
TGTGCCAGCAGGGGACATGGGGAGCAGTACTTC
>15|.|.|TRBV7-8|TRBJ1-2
CASSLFQGPSYGYTF
TGTGCCAGCAGCTTATTTCAGGGTCCCAGCTATGGCTACACCTTC
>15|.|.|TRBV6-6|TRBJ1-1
CASSYSSAGNTEAFF
TGTGCCAGCAGTTACTCGAGTGCGGGGAACACTGAAGCTTTCTTT
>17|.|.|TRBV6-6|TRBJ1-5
CASSPLPVGGRNQPQHF
TGTGCCAGCAGTCCCCTCCCGGTGGGGGGCCGCAATCAGCCCCAGCATTTT
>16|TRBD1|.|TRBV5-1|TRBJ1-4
CASSLEQGGLNEKLFF
TGCGCCAGCAGCTTGGAACAGGGGGGCCTTAATGAAAAACTGTTTTTT
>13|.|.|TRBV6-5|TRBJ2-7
CASSYSDSYEQYF
TGTGCCAGCAGTTACTCCGACAGCTACGAGCAGTACTTC
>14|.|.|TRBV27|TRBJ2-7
CASSLRTYSYEQYF
TGTGCCAGCAGTTTAAGGACATACTCCTACGAGCAGTACTTC
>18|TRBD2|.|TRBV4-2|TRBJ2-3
CASTPRPYGSGGTDTQYF
TGTGCCAGCACCCCCCGGCCTTATGGTAGCGGGGGCACAGATACGCAGTATTTT
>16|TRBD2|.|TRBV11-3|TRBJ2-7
CASSLESSGGRYEQYF
TGTGCCAGCAGCTTAGAGAGTAGCGGGGGCCGGTACGAGCAGTACTTC
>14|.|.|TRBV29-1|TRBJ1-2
CSVLAPSANYGYTF
TGCAGCGTTTTGGCCCCCTCAGCTAACTATGGCTACACCTTC
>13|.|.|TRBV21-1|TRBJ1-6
CASSKAWGVPLHF
TGTGCCAGCAGCAAAGCGTGGGGGGTACCCCTCCACTTT
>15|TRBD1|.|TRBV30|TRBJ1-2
CAWSLPTGGGSGYTF
TGTGCCTGGAGCCTTCCGACAGGGGGCGGAAGTGGCTACACCTTC
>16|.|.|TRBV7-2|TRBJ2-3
CASSLGLQPTTDTQYF
TGTGCCAGCAGCTTAGGACTCCAGCCCACCACAGATACGCAGTATTTT
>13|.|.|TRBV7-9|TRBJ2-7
CASSLVWEYEQYF
TGTGCCAGCAGCTTGGTCTGGGAGTACGAGCAGTACTTC
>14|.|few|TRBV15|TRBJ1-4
CATSKRWGDEKLFF
TGTGCCACCAGTAAGAGGTGGGGAGATGAAAAACTGTTTTTT
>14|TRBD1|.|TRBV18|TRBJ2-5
CASSEQGGPETQYF
TGTGCCAGCTCCGAACAGGGGGGTCCAGAGACCCAGTACTTC
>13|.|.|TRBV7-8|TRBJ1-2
CASTPGWGYGYTF
TGTGCCAGCACCCCGGGCTGGGGCTATGGCTACACCTTC
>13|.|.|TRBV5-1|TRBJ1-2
CASSFRWGQGYTF
TGCGCCAGCAGCTTTAGATGGGGTCAGGGCTACACCTTC
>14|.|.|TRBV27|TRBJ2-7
CASSLPDRRSEQYF
TGTGCCAGCAGTTTACCCGACCGCCGCAGCGAGCAGTACTTC
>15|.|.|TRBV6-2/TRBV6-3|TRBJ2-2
CASSYTIEQAGELFF
TGTGCCAGCAGTTACACCATAGAGCAGGCCGGGGAGCTGTTTTTT
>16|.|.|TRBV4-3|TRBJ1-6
CASSQDIHGSNSPLHF
TGCGCCAGCAGCCAAGATATCCACGGCTCTAATTCACCCCTCCACTTT
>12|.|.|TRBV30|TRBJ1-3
CARRSSGNTIYF
TGTGCCCGAAGGAGCTCTGGAAACACCATATATTTT
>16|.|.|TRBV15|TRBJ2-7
CATSRAGKISSYEQYF
TGTGCCACCAGCAGAGCGGGGAAGATAAGCTCCTACGAGCAGTACTTC
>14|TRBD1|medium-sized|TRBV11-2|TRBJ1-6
CASSWAGGNSPLHF
TGTGCCAGCAGCTGGGCAGGGGGTAATTCACCCCTCCACTTT
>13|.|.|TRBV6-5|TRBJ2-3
CASSYRDTDTQYF
TGTGCCAGCAGTTACAGGGACACAGATACGCAGTATTTT
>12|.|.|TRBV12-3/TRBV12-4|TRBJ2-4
CASSPGVVVQYF
TGTGCCAGCAGCCCAGGGGTCGTGGTTCAGTACTTC